This T cell receptor beta chain was sequenced for a study of shared clonotypes between healthy human individuals. In the study overall: For every donor, three CD4 naive, three CD4 memory, two CD8 naive and one CD8 memory plates were used.

Using 200 ng DNA, around 30,000 T cell genomes, the sorted-subset replicate PCRs were run. Sequenced by immunoSEQ multiplex PCR; TCRdb stores in-frame clones only, minus some. The sample lists about 680,000 clones; 73% were seen once. Regarding this clone: Antigen: not known.

Study-level points and caveats: Memory subsets generally showed smaller estimated richness than naive subsets did.

In germline, CDR1 is KGHSH, CDR2 LQKENI. This CDR3 comprises 17 residues. Trimming at V came to 5 bases and at J to 4 bases, leaving 8 bases not matched to a gene. This sequence was found in a woman in her twenties or thirties in good health. What was sequenced was memory CD4+ T cells sorted from blood. Subset reported: CD45RA-negative fraction. This chain connects TRBV18 to TRBJ2-2, with 12 positions matching TRBD2. This CDR3 is CASSVTSGSALTGELFF. In DNA form, the CDR3 reads TGTGCCAGCTCAGTGACTAGCGGGAGCGCACTCACCGGGGAGCTGTTTTTT.